This TCR beta chain emerged from a study of post-analysis software for immune sequencing data. The wider study: Several disease courses (relapsing-remitting, secondary progressive and progressive-relapsing) of multiple sclerosis were included. Study findings and constraints: About five TRBV segments (TRBV5-6, TRBV5-1 and TRBV20-1 among them) occurred more frequently in patients than in controls. Significantly lower normalized Chao1 diversity was found in patients with multiple sclerosis relative to controls.

This clonotype was seen many times. Its specificity is unknown. Unique-molecular-identifier-tagged TCR beta cDNA libraries were used. T cells, about 0.85 to 11 million of them, yielded roughly 550,000 cDNA molecules. Via MiXCR, TCRdb re-called the PCR reads, giving one row per CDR3 protein. The repertoire has roughly 170,000 distinct CDR3 sequences, around 30% of them found once; the top ten carry about 1.6%. Per germline, CDR1 SEHNR and CDR2 FQNEAQ (reference sequence). The V gene lost 1 base and the J gene lost 5 bases, with 21 bases spanning the gap. The CDR3 is made up of 17 amino acids. The sample taken for sequencing was blood. V gene TRBV7-9 combines with J gene TRBJ2-7, with D perhaps matching TRBD1 or TRBD2 (5 bases each). The sequence was obtained from a girl aged 5-17 years with multiple sclerosis. The CDR3 reads CASSLESTGTKRNEQYF. The CDR3, as DNA: TGTGCCAGCAGCTTAGAATCGACCGGGACCAAAAGGAACGAGCAGTACTTC.